This TCR beta chain derives from a study of OX40 agonist ivuxolimab in advanced cancers. Sequenced by immunoSEQ multiplex PCR; TCRdb stores in-frame clones only, minus some. The data contain some 80,000 clones, 88% of them seen just once; the ten biggest clones take up around 0.78%. Trimming removed 3 bases from V and 6 bases from J, with 22 bases in between. The CDR3 runs 17 residues. The germline V gene encodes CDR1 SNHLY and CDR2 FYNNEI. The V gene is TRBV2, the J gene TRBJ2-3; a possible D gene is TRBD1 (6 bases). The sample consisted of CD4+ or CD8+ T cells sorted from blood, taken in a trial of the OX40 agonist ivuxolimab. The TCR was taken from an adult with an advanced solid tumor such as melanoma, head and neck, liver or kidney cancer. This CDR3 is CASSDPMRAGGGDTQYF. For the CDR3, the DNA is TGTGCCAGCAGTGATCCCATGAGGGCTGGGGGCGGGGATACGCAGTATTTT.